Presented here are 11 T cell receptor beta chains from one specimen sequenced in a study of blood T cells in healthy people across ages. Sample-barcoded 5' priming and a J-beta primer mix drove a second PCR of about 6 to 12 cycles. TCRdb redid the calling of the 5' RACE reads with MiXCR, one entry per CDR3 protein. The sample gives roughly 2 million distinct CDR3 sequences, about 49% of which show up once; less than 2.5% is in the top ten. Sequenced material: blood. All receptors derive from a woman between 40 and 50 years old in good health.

The CDR3 spells CASSEGLSIILHF. CDR3 nucleotide sequence: TGTGCCAGCAGCGAGGGGCTGAGTATCATCCTCCACTTT. V gene TRBV6-2 or TRBV6-3 combines with J gene TRBJ1-6; possible D gene TRBD1, 5 bases. The CDR3 contains 13 residues. V was pared by 6 bases and J by 15 bases, with 18 bases between. Looked up from germline, CDR1 is MNHEY and CDR2 is SVGEGT.

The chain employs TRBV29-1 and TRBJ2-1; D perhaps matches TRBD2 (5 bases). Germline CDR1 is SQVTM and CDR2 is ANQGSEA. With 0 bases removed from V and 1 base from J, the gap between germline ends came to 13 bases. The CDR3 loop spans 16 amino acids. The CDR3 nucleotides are TGCAGCGTTGAAGATACGGGATCTTTATCCTACAATGAGCAGTTCTTC. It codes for CSVEDTGSLSYNEQFF.

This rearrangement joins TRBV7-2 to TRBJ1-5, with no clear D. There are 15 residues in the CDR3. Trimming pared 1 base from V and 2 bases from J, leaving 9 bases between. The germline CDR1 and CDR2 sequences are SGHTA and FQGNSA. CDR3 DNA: TGTGCCAGCAGCTTAGACGGGTTACGCAATCAGCCCCAGCATTTT. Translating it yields CASSLDGLRNQPQHF.

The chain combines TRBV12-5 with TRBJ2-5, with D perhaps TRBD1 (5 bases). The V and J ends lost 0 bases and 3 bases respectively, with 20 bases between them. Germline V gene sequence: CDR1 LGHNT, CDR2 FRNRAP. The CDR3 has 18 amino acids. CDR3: CASGLVVEDGPGKETQYF. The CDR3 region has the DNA TGTGCTAGTGGTTTGGTAGTTGAAGATGGGCCAGGGAAAGAGACCCAGTACTTC.

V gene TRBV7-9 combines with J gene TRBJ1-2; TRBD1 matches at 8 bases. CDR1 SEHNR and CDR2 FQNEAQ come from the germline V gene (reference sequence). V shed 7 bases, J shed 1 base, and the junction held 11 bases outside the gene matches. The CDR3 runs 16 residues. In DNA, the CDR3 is TGTGCCAGCAACGCGGGGACAGGAGACTATAACTATGGCTACACCTTC. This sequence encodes CASNAGTGDYNYGYTF.

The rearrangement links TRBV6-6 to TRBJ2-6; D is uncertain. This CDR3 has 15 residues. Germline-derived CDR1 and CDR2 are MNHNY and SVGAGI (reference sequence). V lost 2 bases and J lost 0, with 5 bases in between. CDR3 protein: CASSYIPSGANVLTF. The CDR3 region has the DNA TGTGCCAGCAGTTACATTCCCTCTGGGGCCAACGTCCTGACTTTC.

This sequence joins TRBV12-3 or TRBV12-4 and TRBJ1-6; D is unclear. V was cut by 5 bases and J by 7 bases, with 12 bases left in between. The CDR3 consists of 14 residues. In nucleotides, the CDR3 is TGTGCCAGCAGTCATACGTCCGGGAATTCACCCCTCCACTTT. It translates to CASSHTSGNSPLHF.

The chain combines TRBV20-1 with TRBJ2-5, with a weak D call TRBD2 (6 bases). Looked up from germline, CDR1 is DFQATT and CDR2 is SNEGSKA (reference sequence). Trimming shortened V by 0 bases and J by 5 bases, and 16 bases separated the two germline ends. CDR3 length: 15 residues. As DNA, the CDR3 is TGCAGTGCTAGAGATGCACTAGCCGGAGGGGAGACCCAGTACTTC. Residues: CSARDALAGGETQYF.

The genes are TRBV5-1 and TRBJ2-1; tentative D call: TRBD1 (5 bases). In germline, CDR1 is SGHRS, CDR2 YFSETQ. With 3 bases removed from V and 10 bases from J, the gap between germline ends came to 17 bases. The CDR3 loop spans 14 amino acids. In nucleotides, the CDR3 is TGCGCCAGCAGCTCAAAAAGGCCAGGGTACGAGCAGTTCTTC. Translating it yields CASSSKRPGYEQFF.

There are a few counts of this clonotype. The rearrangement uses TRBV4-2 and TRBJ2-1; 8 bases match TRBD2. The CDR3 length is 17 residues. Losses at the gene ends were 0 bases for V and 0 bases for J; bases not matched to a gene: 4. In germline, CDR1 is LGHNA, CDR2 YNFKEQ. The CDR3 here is CASSQDEAGGSYNEQFF. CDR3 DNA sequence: TGTGCCAGCAGCCAAGATGAGGCGGGGGGCTCCTACAATGAGCAGTTCTTC.

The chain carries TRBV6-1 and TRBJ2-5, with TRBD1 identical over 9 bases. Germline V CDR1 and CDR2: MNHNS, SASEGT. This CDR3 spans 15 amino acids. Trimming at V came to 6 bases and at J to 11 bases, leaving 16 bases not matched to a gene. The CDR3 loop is CASRTGTGRTYGQYF. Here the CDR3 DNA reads TGTGCCAGCAGAACCGGGACAGGGCGTACCTACGGGCAGTACTTC.